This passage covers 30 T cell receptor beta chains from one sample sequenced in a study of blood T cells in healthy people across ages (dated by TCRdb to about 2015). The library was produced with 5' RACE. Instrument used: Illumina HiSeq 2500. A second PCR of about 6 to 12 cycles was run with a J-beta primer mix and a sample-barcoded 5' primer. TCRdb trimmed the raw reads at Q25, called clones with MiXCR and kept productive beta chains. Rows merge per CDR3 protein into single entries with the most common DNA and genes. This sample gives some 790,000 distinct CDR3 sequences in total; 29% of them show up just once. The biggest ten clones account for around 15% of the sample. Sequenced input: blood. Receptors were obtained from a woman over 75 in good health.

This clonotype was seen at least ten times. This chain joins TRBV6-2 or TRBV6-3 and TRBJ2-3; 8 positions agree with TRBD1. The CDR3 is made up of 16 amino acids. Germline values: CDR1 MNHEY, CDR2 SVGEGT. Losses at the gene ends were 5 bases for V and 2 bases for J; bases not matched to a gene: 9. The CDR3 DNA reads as TGTGCCAGCAGTACTCGACAGGGGTTGGTCACAGATACGCAGTATTTT. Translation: CASSTRQGLVTDTQYF.

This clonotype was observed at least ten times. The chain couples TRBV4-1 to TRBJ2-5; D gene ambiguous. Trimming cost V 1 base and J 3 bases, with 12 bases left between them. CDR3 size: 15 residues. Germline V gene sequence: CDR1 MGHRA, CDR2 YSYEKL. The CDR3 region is CASSQATVAKETQYF. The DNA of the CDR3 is TGCGCCAGCAGCCAAGCAACGGTAGCTAAAGAGACCCAGTACTTC.

CDR3 residues: CATRLGGSKEQFF. The CDR3, as DNA: TGTGCCACCCGACTAGGCGGTAGTAAAGAGCAGTTCTTC. The chain couples TRBV24-1 to TRBJ2-1; weak D call: TRBD2 (6 bases). The CDR3 consists of 13 residues. Germline CDR1 and CDR2: KGHDR and SFDVKD. Trimming took off 9 bases at V and 10 bases at J, with 18 bases between the two ends.

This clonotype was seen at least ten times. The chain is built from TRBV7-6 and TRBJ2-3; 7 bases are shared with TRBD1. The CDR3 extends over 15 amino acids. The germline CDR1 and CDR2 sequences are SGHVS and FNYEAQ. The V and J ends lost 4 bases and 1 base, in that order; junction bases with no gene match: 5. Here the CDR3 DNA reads TGTGCCAGCAGCTCACCGGGACAGCGCACAGATACGCAGTATTTT. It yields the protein CASSSPGQRTDTQYF.

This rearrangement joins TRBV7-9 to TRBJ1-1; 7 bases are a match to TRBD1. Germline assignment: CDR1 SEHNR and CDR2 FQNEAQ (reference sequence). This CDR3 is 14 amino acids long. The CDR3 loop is CAGADRRTNTEAFF. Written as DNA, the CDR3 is TGTGCTGGAGCGGACAGGAGGACGAACACTGAAGCTTTCTTT.

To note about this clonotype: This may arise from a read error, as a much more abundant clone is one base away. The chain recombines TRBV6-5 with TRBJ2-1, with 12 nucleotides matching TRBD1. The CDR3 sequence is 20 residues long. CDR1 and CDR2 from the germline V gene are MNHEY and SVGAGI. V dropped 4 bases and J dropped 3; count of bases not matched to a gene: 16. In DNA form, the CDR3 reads TGTGCCAGCAGTTCGAATCCGGGACAGGGGGCGGTAGGCTTCTACAATGAGCAGTTCTTC. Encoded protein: CASSSNPGQGAVGFYNEQFF.

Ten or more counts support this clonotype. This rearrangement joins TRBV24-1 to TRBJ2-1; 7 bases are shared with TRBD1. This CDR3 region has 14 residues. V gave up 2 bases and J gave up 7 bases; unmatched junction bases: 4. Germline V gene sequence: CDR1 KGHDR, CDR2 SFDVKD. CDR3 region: CATSDSRGPNEQFF. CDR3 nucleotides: TGTGCCACCAGTGATTCGAGGGGGCCGAATGAGCAGTTCTTC.

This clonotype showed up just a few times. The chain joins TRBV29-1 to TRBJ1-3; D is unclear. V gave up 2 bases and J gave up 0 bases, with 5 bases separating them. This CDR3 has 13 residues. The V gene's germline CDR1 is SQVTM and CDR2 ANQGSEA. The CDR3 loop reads CSVEPSSGNTIYF. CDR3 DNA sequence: TGCAGCGTTGAACCCAGCTCTGGAAACACCATATATTTT.

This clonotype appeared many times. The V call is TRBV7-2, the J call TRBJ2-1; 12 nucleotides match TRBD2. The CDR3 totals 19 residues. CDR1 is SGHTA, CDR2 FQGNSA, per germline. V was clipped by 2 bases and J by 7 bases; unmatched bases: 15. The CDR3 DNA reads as TGTGCCAGCAGCTTAAAGGGTCCTAGCGGGGGGGTGGGGTCTAATGAGCAGTTCTTC. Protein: CASSLKGPSGGVGSNEQFF.

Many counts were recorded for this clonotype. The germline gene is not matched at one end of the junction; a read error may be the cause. CDR3 region: CASSHSGDRGYEQYF. CDR3 DNA sequence: TGTGCCAGCAGTCACTCCGGGGACAGGGGTTACGAGCAGTACTTC. The chain joins TRBV6-5 to TRBJ2-7; 10 nucleotides match TRBD1. CDR3 length: 15 residues. Germline V lookup: CDR1 MNHEY, CDR2 SVGAGI.

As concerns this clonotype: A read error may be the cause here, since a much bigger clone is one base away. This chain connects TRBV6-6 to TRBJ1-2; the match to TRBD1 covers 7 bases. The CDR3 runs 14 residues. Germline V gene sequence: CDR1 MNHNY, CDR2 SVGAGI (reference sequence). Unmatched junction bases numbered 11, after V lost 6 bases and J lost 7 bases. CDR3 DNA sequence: TGTGCCAGCAGCCGGGGGGGCAGGGGGAGTGGCTACACCTTC. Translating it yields CASSRGGRGSGYTF.

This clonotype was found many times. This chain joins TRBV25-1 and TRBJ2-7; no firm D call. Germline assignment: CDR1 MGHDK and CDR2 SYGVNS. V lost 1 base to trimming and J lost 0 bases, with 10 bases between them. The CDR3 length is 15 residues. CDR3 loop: CASSECITSSYEQYF. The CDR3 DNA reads TGTGCCAGCAGTGAATGTATCACCTCCTCCTACGAGCAGTACTTC.

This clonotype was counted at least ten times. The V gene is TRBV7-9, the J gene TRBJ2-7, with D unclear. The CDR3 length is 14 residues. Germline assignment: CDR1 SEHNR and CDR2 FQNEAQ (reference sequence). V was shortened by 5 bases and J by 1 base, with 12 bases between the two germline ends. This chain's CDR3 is CASSTNKGSYEQYF. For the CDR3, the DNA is TGTGCCAGCAGCACGAACAAGGGATCCTACGAGCAGTACTTC.

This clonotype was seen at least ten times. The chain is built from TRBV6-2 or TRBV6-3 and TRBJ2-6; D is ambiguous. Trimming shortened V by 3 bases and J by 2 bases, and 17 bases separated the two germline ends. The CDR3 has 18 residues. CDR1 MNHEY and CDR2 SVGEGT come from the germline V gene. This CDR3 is CASSYSSGLQTGANVLTF. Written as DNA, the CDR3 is TGTGCCAGCAGTTATTCCTCCGGGCTGCAAACTGGGGCCAACGTCCTGACTTTC.

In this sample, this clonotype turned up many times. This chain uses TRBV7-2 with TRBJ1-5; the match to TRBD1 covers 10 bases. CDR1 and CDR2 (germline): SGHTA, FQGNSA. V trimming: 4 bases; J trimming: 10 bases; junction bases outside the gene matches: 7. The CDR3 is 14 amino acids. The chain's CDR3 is CASSSRQGAPPQHF. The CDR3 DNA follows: TGTGCCAGCAGCTCCCGACAGGGGGCCCCTCCCCAGCATTTT.

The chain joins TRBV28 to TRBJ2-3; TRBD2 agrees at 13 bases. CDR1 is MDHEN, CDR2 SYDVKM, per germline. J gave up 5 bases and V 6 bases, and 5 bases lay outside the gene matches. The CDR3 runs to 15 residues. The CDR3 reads CASSTSGGVVDTQYF. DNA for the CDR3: TGTGCCAGCAGCACTAGCGGGGGGGTGGTAGATACGCAGTATTTT. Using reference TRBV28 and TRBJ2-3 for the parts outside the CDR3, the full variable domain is DVKVTQSSRYLVKRTGEKVFLECVQDMDHENMFWYRQDPGLGLRLIYFSYDVKMKEKGDIPEGYSVSREKKERFSLILESASTNQTSMYLCASSTSGGVVDTQYFGPGTRLTVL.

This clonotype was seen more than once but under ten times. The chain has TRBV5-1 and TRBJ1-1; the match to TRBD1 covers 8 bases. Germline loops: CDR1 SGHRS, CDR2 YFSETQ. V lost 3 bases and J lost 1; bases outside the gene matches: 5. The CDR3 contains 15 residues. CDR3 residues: CASSSSGTGNTEAFF. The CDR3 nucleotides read TGCGCCAGCAGCTCCTCCGGGACAGGGAACACTGAAGCTTTCTTT.

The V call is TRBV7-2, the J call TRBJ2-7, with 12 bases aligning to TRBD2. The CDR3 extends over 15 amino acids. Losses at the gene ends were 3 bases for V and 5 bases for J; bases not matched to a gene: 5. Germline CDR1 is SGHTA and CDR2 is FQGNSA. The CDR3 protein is CASSFSSGGANEQYF. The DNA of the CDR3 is TGTGCCAGCAGCTTTTCTAGCGGGGGGGCGAACGAGCAGTACTTC. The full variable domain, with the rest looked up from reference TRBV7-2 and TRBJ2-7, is GAGVSQSPSNKVTEKGKDVELRCDPISGHTALYWYRQSLGQGLEFLIYFQGNSAPDKSGLPSDRFSAERTGGSVSTLTIQRTQQEDSAVYLCASSFSSGGANEQYFGPGTRLTVT.

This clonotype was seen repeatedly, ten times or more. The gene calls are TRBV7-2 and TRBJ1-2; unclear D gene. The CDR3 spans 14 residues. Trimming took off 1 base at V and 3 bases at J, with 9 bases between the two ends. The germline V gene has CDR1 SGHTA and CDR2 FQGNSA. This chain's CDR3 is CASSLDPQYYGYTF. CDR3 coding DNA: TGTGCCAGCAGCTTAGATCCCCAGTACTATGGCTACACCTTC.

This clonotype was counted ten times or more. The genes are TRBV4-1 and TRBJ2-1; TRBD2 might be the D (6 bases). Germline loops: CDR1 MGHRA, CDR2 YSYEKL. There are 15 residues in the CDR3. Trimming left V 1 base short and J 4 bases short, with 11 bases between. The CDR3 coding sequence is TGCGCCAGCAGCCAAGGGGCGGGGAAGTACAATGAGCAGTTCTTC. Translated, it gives CASSQGAGKYNEQFF.

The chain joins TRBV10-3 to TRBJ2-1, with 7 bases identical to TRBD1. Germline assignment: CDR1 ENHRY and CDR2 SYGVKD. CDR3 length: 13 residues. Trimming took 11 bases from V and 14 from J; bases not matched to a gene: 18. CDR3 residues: CAGSDVRPTGEFF. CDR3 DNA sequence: TGTGCCGGCAGTGATGTGAGACCAACAGGGGAGTTCTTC.

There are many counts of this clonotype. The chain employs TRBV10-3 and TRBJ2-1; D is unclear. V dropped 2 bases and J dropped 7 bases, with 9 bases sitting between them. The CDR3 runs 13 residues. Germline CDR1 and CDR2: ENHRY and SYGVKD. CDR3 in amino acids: CAISEPHRNEQFF. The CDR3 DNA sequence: TGTGCCATCAGTGAGCCGCATAGAAATGAGCAGTTCTTC.

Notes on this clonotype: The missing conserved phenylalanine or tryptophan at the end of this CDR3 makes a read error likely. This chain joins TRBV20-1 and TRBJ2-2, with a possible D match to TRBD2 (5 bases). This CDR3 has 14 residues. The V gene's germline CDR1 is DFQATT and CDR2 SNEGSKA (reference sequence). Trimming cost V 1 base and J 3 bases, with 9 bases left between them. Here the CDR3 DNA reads TGCAGTGCTAGAGCCCCGGGGTACACCGGGGAGCTGTTTGTT. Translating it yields CSARAPGYTGELFV.

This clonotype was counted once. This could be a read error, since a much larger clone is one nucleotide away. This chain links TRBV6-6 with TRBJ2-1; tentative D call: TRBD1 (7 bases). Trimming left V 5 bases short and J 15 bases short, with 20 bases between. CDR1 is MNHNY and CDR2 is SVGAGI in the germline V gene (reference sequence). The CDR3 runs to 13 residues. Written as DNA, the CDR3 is TGTGCCAGCAGTCAGGGGGGCCGGGAGAAAGGGTTCTTC. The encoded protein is CASSQGGREKGFF.

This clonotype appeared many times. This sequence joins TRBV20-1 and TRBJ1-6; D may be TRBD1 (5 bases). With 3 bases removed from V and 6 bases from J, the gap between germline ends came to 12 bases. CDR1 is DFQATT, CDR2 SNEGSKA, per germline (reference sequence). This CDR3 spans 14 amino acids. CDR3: CSASRDFSNSPLHF. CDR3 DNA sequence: TGCAGTGCTAGTCGGGACTTCTCTAATTCACCCCTCCACTTT.

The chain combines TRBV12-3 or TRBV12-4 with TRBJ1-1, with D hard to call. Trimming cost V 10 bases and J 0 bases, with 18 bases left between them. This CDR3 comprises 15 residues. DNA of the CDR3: TGTGCCAACACCACACAAAGGCAAATGAACACTGAAGCTTTCTTT. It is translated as CANTTQRQMNTEAFF.

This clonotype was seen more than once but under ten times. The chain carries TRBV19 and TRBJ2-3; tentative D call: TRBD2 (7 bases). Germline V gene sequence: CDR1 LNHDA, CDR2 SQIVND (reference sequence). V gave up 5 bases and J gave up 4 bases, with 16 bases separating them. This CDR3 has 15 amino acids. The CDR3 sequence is CASSVRRGASDTQYF. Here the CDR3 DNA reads TGTGCCAGTAGTGTACGTCGGGGGGCCTCAGATACGCAGTATTTT.

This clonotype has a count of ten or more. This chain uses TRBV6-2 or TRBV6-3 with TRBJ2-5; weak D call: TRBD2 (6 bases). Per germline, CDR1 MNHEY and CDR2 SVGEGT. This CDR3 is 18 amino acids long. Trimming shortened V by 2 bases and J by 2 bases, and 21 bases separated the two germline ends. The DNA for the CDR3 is TGTGCCAGCAGTTACCTCCTCGGGGGTCTACAGTATCAAGAGACCCAGTACTTC. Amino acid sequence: CASSYLLGGLQYQETQYF.

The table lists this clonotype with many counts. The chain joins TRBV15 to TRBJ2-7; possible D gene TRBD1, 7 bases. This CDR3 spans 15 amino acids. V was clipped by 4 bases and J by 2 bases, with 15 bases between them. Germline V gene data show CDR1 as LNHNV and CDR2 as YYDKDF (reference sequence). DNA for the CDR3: TGTGCCACCAGCATCGACAGGGACTGGACCTACGAGCAGTACTTC. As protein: CATSIDRDWTYEQYF.

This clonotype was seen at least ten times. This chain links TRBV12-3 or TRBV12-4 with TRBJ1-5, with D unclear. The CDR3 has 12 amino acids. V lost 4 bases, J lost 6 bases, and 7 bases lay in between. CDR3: CASSSSFQPQHF. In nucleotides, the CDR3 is TGTGCCAGCAGTTCCTCGTTTCAGCCCCAGCATTTT.